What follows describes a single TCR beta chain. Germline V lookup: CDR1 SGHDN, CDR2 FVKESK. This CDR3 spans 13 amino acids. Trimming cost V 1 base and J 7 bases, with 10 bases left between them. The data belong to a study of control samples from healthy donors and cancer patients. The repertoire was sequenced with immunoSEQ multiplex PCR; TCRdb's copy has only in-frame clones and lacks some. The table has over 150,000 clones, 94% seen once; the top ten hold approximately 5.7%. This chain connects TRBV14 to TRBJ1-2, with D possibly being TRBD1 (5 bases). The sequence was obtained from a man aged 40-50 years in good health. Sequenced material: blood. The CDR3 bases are TGTGCCAGCAGCCAAGGTCAGGGTGGTGGCTACACCTTC. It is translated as CASSQGQGGGYTF.